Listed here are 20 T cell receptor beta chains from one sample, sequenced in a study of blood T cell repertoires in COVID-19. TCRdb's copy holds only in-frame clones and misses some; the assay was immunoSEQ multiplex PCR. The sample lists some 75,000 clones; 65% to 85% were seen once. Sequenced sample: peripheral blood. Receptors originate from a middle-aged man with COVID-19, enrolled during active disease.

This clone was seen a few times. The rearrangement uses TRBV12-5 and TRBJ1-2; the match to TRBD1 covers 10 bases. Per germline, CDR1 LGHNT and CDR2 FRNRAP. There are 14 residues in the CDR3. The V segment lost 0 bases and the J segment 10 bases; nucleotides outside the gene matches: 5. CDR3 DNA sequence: TGTGCTAGTGGTTTGGTTGACAGGGGGCTGGACTACACCTTC. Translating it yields CASGLVDRGLDYTF.

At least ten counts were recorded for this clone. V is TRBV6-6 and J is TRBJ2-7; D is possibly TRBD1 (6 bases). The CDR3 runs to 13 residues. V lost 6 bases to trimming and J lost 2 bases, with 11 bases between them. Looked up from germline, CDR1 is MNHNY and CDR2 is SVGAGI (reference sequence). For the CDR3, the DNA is TGTGCCAGCAGGGCAGGGGTTACCTACGAGCAGTACTTC. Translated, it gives CASRAGVTYEQYF.

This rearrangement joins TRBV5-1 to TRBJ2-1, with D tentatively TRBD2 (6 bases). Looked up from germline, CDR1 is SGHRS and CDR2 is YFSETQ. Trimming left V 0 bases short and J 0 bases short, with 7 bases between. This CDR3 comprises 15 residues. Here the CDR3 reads CASSLDGSSYNEQFF. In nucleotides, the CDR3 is TGCGCCAGCAGCTTGGACGGGAGCTCCTACAATGAGCAGTTCTTC.

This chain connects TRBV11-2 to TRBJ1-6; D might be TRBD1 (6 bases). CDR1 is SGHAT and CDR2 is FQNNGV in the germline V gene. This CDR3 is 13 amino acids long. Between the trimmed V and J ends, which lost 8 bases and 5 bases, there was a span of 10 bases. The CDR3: CASRDKNNSPLHF. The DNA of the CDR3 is TGTGCCAGCCGGGACAAAAATAATTCACCCCTCCACTTT.

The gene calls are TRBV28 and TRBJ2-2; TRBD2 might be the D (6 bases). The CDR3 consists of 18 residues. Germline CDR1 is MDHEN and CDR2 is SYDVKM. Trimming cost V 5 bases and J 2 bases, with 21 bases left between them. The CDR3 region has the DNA TGTGCCAGCAGTGTGGGGGGAGGAGGGACCCTAAACACCGGGGAGCTGTTTTTT. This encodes CASSVGGGGTLNTGELFF.

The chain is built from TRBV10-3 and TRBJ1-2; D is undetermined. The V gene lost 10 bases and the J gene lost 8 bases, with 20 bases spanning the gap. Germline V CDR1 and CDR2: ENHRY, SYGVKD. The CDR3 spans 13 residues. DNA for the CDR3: TGTGCCACCCTCCCCCTGAGAGGATCCGGCTACACCTTC. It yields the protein CATLPLRGSGYTF.

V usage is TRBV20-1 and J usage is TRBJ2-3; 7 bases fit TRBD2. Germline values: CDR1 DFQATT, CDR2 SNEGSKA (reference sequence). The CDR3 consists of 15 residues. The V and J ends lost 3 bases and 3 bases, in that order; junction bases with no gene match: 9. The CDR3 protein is CSASSGAGLTDTQYF. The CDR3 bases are TGCAGTGCTAGTAGTGGAGCGGGACTTACAGATACGCAGTATTTT.

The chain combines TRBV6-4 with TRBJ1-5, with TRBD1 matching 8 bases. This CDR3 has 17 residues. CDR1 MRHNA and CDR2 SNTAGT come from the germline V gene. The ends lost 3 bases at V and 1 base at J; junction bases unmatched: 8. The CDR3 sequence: CASSDADRVWSNQPQHF. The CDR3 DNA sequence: TGTGCCAGCAGTGATGCGGACAGGGTTTGGAGCAATCAGCCCCAGCATTTT.

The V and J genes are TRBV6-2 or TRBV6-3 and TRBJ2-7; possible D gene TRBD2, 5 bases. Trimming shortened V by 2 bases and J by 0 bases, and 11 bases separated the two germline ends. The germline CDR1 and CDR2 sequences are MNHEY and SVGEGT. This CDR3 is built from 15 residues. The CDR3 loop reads CASSYEGGFSYEQYF. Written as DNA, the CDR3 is TGTGCCAGCAGTTACGAAGGAGGCTTCTCCTACGAGCAGTACTTC.

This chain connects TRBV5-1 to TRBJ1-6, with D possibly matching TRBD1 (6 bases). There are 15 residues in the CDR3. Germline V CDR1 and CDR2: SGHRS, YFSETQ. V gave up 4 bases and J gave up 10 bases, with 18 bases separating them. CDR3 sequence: CASSETGTLLSPLHF. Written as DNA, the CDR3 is TGCGCCAGCAGCGAAACCGGGACATTACTGTCACCCCTCCACTTT.

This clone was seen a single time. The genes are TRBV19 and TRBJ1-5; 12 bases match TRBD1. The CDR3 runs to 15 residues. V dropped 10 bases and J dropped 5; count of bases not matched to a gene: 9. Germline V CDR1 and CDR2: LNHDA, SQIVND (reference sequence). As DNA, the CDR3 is TGTGCCACCGCGGCCGGGACAGGGGGCGATCAGCCCCAGCATTTT. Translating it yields CATAAGTGGDQPQHF.

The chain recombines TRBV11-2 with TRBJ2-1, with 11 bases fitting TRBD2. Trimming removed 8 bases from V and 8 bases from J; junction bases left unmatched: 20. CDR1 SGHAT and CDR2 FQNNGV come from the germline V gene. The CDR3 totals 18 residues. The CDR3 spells CASASLAGGLGPAHEQFF. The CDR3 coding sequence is TGTGCCAGCGCCTCTCTAGCGGGAGGTTTGGGTCCCGCCCATGAGCAGTTCTTC.

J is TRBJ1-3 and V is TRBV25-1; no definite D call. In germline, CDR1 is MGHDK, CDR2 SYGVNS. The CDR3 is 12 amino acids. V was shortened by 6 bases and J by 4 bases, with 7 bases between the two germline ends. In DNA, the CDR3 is TGTGCCAGCAGGAAGGAGGGAAACACCATATATTTT. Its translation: CASRKEGNTIYF.

The CDR3 protein is CASSSDRGGPQWQFF. Here the CDR3 DNA reads TGTGCCAGCAGCTCAGACAGGGGCGGCCCCCAATGGCAGTTCTTC. V gene TRBV7-9 combines with J gene TRBJ2-1, with 8 bases matching TRBD1. V shed 4 bases, J shed 12 bases, and the junction held 14 bases outside the gene matches. CDR1 is SEHNR and CDR2 is FQNEAQ in the germline V gene (reference sequence). This CDR3 region has 15 residues.

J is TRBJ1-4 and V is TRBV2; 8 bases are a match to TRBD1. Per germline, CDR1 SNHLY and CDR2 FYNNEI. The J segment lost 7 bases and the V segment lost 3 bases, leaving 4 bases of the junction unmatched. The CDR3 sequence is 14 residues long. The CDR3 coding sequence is TGTGCCAGCAGTGATGACAGGGGAGGTGAAAAACTGTTTTTT. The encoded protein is CASSDDRGGEKLFF.

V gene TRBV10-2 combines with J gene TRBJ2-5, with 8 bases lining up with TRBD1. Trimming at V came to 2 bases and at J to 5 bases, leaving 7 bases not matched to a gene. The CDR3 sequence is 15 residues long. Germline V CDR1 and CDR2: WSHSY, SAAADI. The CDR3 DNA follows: TGCGCCAGCAGTGAGCTCGGACAGGGAAGGGAGACCCAGTACTTC. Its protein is CASSELGQGRETQYF.

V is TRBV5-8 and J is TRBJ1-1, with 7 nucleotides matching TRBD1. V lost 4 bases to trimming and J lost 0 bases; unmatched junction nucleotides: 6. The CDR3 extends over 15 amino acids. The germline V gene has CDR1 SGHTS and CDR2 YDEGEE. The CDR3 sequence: CASSTRDSLNTEAFF. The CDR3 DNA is TGTGCCAGCAGCACACGGGACAGTTTGAACACTGAAGCTTTCTTT.

Written as DNA, the CDR3 is TGTGCCAGCAGCCTTGACAGGGGCAGAGGCTACACCTTC. It encodes CASSLDRGRGYTF. J is TRBJ1-2 and V is TRBV5-4, with 8 bases matching TRBD1. The CDR3 totals 13 residues. Germline V lookup: CDR1 SGHNT, CDR2 YYREEE (reference sequence). V lost 4 bases and J lost 8; bases outside the gene matches: 7.

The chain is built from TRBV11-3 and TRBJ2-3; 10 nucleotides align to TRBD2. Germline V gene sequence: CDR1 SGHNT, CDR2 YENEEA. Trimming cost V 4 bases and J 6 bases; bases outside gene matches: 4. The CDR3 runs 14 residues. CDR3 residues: CASSSGLATDTQYF. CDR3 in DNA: TGTGCCAGCAGCTCGGGACTAGCGACGGATACGCAGTATTTT.

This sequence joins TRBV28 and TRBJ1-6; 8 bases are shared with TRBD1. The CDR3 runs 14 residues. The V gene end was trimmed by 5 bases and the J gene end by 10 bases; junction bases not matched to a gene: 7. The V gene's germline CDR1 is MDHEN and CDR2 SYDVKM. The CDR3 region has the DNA TGTGCCAGCAGTGTGGACAGGGAGTACTCACCCCTCCACTTT. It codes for CASSVDREYSPLHF.